The 18 T cell receptor beta chains below come from one sample, sequenced in a study of cytomegalovirus exposure and HLA in healthy donors. 60 Vbeta and 13 Jbeta primers were used in PCR. This table comes from immunoSEQ multiplex PCR, and its TCRdb copy is limited to in-frame clones, with some not included. The data show approximately 97,000 clones, roughly 73% seen once. Source material: PBMCs. The receptors were sampled from a man aged 35 to 55 in good health and CMV-seronegative.

This chain links TRBV4-1 with TRBJ1-3; D ambiguous. The CDR3 sequence is 15 residues long. V dropped 1 base and J dropped 0 bases, with 7 bases sitting between them. Germline V gene lookup returns CDR1 MGHRA and CDR2 YSYEKL. The CDR3 DNA reads as TGCGCCAGCAGCCAAGTTTCCGGCTCTGGAAACACCATATATTTT. Translated: CASSQVSGSGNTIYF.

CDR3 nucleotides: TGTGCCAGCAGTTCCCTCGGAGGGACTGGGGCCAACGTCCTGACTTTC. This sequence encodes CASSSLGGTGANVLTF. The V gene is TRBV27, the J gene TRBJ2-6, with TRBD2 as a possible D gene (6 bases). Germline CDR1 MNHEY, CDR2 SMNVEV (reference sequence). Deletions cut 4 bases from V and 2 bases from J, with 12 bases between. This CDR3 comprises 16 residues.

The table lists this clone with a few counts. The chain uses TRBV4-2 and TRBJ1-4; D is unclear. The V gene's germline CDR1 is LGHNA and CDR2 YNFKEQ. This CDR3 has 15 residues. The V end was cut by 5 bases, the J end by 8 bases, with 18 bases between. This CDR3 is CASSFTWAGGEKLFF. The CDR3 nucleotides read TGTGCCAGCAGCTTCACGTGGGCAGGTGGAGAAAAACTGTTTTTT.

The chain combines TRBV6-5 with TRBJ2-2, with a tentative D call TRBD2 (6 bases). Trimming removed 0 bases at V and 5 bases at J, with 13 bases between. The CDR3 is made up of 16 amino acids. The germline CDR1 and CDR2 sequences are MNHEY and SVGAGI. CDR3: CASSYSTGEWTGELFF. CDR3 coding DNA: TGTGCCAGCAGTTACTCGACGGGGGAGTGGACCGGGGAGCTGTTTTTT.

The chain links TRBV19 to TRBJ1-1; 8 bases match TRBD1. This CDR3 has 15 residues. V lost 9 bases, J lost 4 bases, and 13 bases stayed unmatched. Germline lookup yields CDR1 LNHDA and CDR2 SQIVND (reference sequence). CDR3 coding DNA: TGTGCCAGCAAAAAATTCGGGCAGGGGGCCACTGAAGCTTTCTTT. Residues: CASKKFGQGATEAFF. Drawing the rest from reference TRBV19 and TRBJ1-1, the complete variable domain is DGGITQSPKYLFRKEGQNVTLSCEQNLNHDAMYWYRQDPGQGLRLIYYSQIVNDFQKGDIAEGYSVSREKKESFPLTVTSAQKNPTAFYLCASKKFGQGATEAFFGQGTRLTVV.

The gene calls are TRBV5-1 and TRBJ2-5; 13 bases align to TRBD2. This CDR3 contains 17 residues. The junction had 7 bases not matched to a gene; V was cut back by 0 bases and J by 5 bases. Germline-derived CDR1 and CDR2 are SGHRS and YFSETQ. The CDR3 nucleotides read TGCGCCAGCAGCTTGGGGACTAGCGGGGGAGCATGGGAGACCCAGTACTTC. Translated: CASSLGTSGGAWETQYF.

The chain has TRBV7-2 and TRBJ2-1; 8 positions agree with TRBD2. V lost 5 bases and J lost 4; bases outside the gene matches: 10. Germline values: CDR1 SGHTA, CDR2 FQGNSA. The CDR3 sequence is 16 residues long. CDR3 sequence reads: CASSREGGTRYNEQFF. In DNA, the CDR3 is TGTGCCAGCAGCCGGGAGGGAGGGACGAGGTACAATGAGCAGTTCTTC.

The chain has TRBV7-9 and TRBJ2-5, with 7 positions matching TRBD1. CDR1 and CDR2 from the germline V gene are SEHNR and FQNEAQ (reference sequence). The CDR3 sequence is 13 residues long. The J segment lost 3 bases and the V segment lost 5 bases, leaving 3 bases of the junction unmatched. This CDR3 reads CASSQGQEETQYF. The CDR3 DNA sequence: TGTGCCAGCAGCCAAGGACAGGAAGAGACCCAGTACTTC.

The chain uses TRBV28 and TRBJ1-5, with D tentatively TRBD1 (6 bases). Germline values: CDR1 MDHEN, CDR2 SYDVKM. V was clipped by 4 bases and J by 3 bases, with 10 bases between them. This CDR3 is built from 14 residues. The CDR3, as DNA: TGTGCCAGCAGTTCCGGGACAACCAATCAGCCCCAGCATTTT. This encodes CASSSGTTNQPQHF.

The CDR3 nucleotides are TGTGCCAGCAGCTTGGGTGGAGTCCGCCCAGCGGAGCTGTTTTTT. Translating gives CASSLGGVRPAELFF. The genes are TRBV5-4 and TRBJ2-2; D unresolved. Trimming cost V 0 bases and J 10 bases, with 16 bases left between them. This CDR3 region has 15 residues. The germline gives CDR1 SGHNT, CDR2 YYREEE (reference sequence). Using reference TRBV5-4 and TRBJ2-2 for the parts outside the CDR3, the full variable domain is ETGVTQSPTHLIKTRGQQVTLRCSSQSGHNTVSWYQQALGQGPQFIFQYYREEENGRGNFPPRFSGLQFPNYSSELNVNALELDDSALYLCASSLGGVRPAELFFGEGSRLTVL.

This sequence joins TRBV6-5 and TRBJ2-1; D uncertain. Germline V CDR1 and CDR2: MNHEY, SVGAGI. V was clipped by 7 bases and J by 0 bases, with 13 bases between them. The CDR3 spans 15 residues. The CDR3 DNA follows: TGTGCCAGCAAACCCAGAAGGAGCTCCTACAATGAGCAGTTCTTC. It specifies CASKPRRSSYNEQFF.

The chain couples TRBV6-6 to TRBJ1-4; D uncertain. CDR3 size: 15 residues. The germline CDR1 and CDR2 sequences are MNHNY and SVGAGI (reference sequence). V lost 5 bases and J lost 7, with 17 bases in between. CDR3 amino acids: CASSPPGSRGEKLFF. The CDR3 DNA reads TGTGCCAGCAGTCCACCGGGCTCCCGGGGTGAAAAACTGTTTTTT.

This sequence joins TRBV14 and TRBJ1-2, with a weak D call TRBD1 (5 bases). Germline-derived CDR1 and CDR2 are SGHDN and FVKESK. V lost 2 bases and J lost 4, with 11 bases in between. This CDR3 has 14 residues. The CDR3 sequence: CASSQKGLSYGYTF. CDR3 nucleotides: TGTGCCAGCAGCCAAAAGGGGCTGAGCTATGGCTACACCTTC.

The CDR3 DNA reads TGTGCCAGCAGCCCGTTGGGGAGGATGAACACTGAAGCTTTCTTT. It codes for CASSPLGRMNTEAFF. V gene TRBV7-6 combines with J gene TRBJ1-1; D remains unclear. The CDR3 length is 15 residues. V shed 5 bases and J shed 0 bases, with 13 bases lying between them. The germline V gene encodes CDR1 SGHVS and CDR2 FNYEAQ.

A few counts support this clone. The chain couples TRBV7-9 to TRBJ2-1; 7 bases map to TRBD2. The trim removed 5 bases at V and 9 bases at J, leaving 10 bases unmatched. Germline lookup yields CDR1 SEHNR and CDR2 FQNEAQ (reference sequence). The CDR3 runs 14 residues. CDR3 nucleotide sequence: TGTGCCAGCAGCGAGTGGTCGGGGGAGGGTGAGCAGTTCTTC. Its protein product is CASSEWSGEGEQFF.

This chain joins TRBV7-9 and TRBJ1-1, with unresolved D. Germline values: CDR1 SEHNR, CDR2 FQNEAQ (reference sequence). The CDR3 runs 13 residues. Trimming took off 5 bases at V and 2 bases at J, with 9 bases between the two ends. The CDR3 is CASSITENTEAFF. The DNA of the CDR3 is TGTGCCAGCAGCATAACAGAAAACACTGAAGCTTTCTTT.

This clone has only a few counts. This chain connects TRBV11-2 to TRBJ1-2; the match to TRBD1 covers 7 bases. CDR3 length: 15 residues. Looked up from germline, CDR1 is SGHAT and CDR2 is FQNNGV. V shed 1 base, J shed 4 bases, and the junction held 6 bases outside the gene matches. CDR3: CASSLGGQVRYGYTF. Written as DNA, the CDR3 is TGTGCCAGCAGCTTAGGTGGACAGGTCCGCTATGGCTACACCTTC.

The V gene is TRBV18, the J gene TRBJ1-1, with D uncertain. The CDR3 has 13 residues. Trimming left V 6 bases short and J 0 bases short, with 8 bases between. CDR1 and CDR2 (germline): KGHSH, LQKENI. The CDR3, as DNA: TGTGCCAGCTCCCAGACTTTGAACACTGAAGCTTTCTTT. The encoded protein is CASSQTLNTEAFF.